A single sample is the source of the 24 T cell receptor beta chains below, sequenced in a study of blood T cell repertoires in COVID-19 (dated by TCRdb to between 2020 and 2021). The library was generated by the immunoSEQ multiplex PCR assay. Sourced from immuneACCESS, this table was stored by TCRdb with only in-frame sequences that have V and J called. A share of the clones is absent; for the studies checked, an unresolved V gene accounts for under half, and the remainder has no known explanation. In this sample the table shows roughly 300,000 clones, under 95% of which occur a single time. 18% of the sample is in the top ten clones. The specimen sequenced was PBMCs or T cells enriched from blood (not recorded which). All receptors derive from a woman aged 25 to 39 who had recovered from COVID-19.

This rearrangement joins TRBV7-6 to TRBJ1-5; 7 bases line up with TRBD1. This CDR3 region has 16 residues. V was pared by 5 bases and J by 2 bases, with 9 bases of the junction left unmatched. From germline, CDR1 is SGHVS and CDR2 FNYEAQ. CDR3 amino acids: CASSPRTGGGNQPQHF. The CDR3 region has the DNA TGTGCCAGCAGCCCGCGGACAGGCGGAGGCAATCAGCCCCAGCATTTT.

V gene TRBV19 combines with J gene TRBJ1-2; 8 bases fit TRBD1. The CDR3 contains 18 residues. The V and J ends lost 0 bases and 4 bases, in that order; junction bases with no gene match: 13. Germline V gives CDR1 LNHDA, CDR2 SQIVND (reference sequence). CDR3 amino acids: CASSIDPGGATYAYGYTF. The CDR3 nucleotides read TGTGCCAGTAGTATAGATCCAGGGGGCGCGACTTATGCCTATGGCTACACCTTC.

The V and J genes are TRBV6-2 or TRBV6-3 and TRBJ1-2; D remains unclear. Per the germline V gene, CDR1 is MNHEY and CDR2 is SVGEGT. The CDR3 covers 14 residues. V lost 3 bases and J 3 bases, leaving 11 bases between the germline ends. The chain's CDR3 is CASSYRLADYGYTF. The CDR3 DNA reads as TGTGCCAGCAGTTATCGCTTAGCGGACTATGGCTACACCTTC.

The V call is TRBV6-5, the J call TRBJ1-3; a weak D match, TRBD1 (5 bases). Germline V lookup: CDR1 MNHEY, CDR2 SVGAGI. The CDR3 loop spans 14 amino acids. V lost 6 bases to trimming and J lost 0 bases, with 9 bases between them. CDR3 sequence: CASRTDSSGNTIYF. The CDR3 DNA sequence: TGTGCCAGCAGAACCGACAGCTCTGGAAACACCATATATTTT.

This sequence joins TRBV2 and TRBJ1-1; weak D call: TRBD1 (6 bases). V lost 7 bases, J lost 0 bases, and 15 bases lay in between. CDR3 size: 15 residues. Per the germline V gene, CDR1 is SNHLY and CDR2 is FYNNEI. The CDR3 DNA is TGTGCCAGCACTTCGGACAGATTGGTGAACACTGAAGCTTTCTTT. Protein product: CASTSDRLVNTEAFF.

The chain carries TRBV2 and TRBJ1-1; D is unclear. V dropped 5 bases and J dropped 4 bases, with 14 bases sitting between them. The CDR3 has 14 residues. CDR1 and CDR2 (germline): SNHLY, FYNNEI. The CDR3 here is CASSIDTAGTEAFF. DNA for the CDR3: TGTGCCAGCAGTATAGATACTGCGGGCACTGAAGCTTTCTTT.

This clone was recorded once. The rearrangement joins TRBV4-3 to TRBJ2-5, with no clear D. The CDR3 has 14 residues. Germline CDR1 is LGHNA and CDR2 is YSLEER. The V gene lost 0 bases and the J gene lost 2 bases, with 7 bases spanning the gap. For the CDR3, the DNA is TGCGCCAGCAGCCAAGATTACGGTCAAGAGACCCAGTACTTC. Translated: CASSQDYGQETQYF.

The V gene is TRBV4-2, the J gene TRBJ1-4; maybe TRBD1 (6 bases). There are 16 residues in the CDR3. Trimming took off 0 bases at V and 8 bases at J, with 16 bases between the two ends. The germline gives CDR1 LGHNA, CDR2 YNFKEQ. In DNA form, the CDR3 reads TGTGCCAGCAGCCAAGATGGTGGGGGCATTGGGGAAAAACTGTTTTTT. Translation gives CASSQDGGGIGEKLFF.

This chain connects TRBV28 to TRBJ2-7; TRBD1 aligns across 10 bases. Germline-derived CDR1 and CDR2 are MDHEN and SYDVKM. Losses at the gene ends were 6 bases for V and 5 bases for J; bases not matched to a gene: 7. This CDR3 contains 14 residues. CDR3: CASSPGQGIDEQYF. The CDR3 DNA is TGTGCCAGCAGCCCGGGACAGGGGATCGACGAGCAGTACTTC.

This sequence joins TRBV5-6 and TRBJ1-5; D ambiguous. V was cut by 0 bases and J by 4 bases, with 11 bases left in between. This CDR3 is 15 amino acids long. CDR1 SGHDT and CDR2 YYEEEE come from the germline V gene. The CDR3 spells CASSLGGRRNQPQHF. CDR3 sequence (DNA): TGTGCCAGCAGCTTGGGTGGGAGGAGGAATCAGCCCCAGCATTTT. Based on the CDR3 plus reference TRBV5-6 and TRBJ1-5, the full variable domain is DAGVTQSPTHLIKTRGQQVTLRCSPKSGHDTVSWYQQALGQGPQFIFQYYEEEERQRGNFPDRFSGHQFPNYSSELNVNALLLGDSALYLCASSLGGRRNQPQHFGDGTRLSIL.

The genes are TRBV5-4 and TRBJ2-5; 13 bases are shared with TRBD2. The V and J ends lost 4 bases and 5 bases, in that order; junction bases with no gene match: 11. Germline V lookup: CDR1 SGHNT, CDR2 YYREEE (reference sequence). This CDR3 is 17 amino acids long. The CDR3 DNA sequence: TGTGCCAGCAGCCGGGGACTAGCGGGACCGGGGGGGGAGACCCAGTACTTC. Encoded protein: CASSRGLAGPGGETQYF.

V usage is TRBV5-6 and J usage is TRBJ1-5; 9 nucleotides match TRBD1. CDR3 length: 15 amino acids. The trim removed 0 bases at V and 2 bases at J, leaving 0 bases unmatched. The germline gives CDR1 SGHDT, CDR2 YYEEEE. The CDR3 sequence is CASSLGTGGNQPQHF. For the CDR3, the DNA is TGTGCCAGCAGCTTGGGGACAGGGGGCAATCAGCCCCAGCATTTT.

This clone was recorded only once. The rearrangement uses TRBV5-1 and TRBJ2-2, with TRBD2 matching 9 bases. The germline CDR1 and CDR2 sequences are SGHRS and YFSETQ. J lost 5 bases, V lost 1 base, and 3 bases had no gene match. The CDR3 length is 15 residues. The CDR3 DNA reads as TGCGCCAGCAGCTTGTCGACTAGCGGTACCGGGGAGCTGTTTTTT. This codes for CASSLSTSGTGELFF.

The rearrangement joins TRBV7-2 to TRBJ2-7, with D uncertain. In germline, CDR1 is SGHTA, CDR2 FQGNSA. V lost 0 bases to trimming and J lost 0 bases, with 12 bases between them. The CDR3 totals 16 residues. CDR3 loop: CASSLAEQFYSYEQYF. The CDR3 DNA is TGTGCCAGCAGCTTAGCGGAACAGTTCTACTCCTACGAGCAGTACTTC.

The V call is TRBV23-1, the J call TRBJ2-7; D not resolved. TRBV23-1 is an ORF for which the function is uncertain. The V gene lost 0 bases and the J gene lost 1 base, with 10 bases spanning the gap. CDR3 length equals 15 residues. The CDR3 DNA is TGCGCCAGCAGTCAATCTTGGCGGCCTTCCTACGAGCAGTACTTC. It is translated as CASSQSWRPSYEQYF.

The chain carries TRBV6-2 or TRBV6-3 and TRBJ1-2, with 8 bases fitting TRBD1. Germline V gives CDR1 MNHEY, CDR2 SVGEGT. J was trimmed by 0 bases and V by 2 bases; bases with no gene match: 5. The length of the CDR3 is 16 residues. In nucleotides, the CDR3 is TGTGCCAGCAGTTACGCCAGGGGGCTTACTAACTATGGCTACACCTTC. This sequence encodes CASSYARGLTNYGYTF.

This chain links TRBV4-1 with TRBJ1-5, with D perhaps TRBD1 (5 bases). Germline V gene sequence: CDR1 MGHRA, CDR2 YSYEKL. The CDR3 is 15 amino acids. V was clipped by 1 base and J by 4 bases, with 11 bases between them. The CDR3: CASSQGQGLNQPQHF. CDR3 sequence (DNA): TGCGCCAGCAGCCAAGGGCAGGGTTTAAATCAGCCCCAGCATTTT.

The DNA for the CDR3 is TGCGCCAGCAGCTTGTCAGGAAATCAAGAGACCCAGTACTTC. It encodes CASSLSGNQETQYF. The rearrangement uses TRBV5-1 and TRBJ2-5; D is undetermined. The CDR3 is 14 residues long. Germline CDR1 is SGHRS and CDR2 is YFSETQ. Trimming shortened V by 1 base and J by 2 bases, and 9 bases separated the two germline ends.

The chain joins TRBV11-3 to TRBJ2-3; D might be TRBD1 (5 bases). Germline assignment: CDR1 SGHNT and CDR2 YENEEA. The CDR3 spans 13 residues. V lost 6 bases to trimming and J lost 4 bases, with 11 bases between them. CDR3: CASRARQSDTQYF. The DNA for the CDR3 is TGTGCCAGCAGAGCTCGACAGTCAGATACGCAGTATTTT.

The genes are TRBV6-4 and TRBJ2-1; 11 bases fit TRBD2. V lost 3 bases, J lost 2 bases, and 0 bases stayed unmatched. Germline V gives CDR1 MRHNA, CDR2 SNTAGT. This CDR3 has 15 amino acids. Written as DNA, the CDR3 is TGTGCCAGCAGTGAACTAGCGGGAGCCTACAATGAGCAGTTCTTC. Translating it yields CASSELAGAYNEQFF.

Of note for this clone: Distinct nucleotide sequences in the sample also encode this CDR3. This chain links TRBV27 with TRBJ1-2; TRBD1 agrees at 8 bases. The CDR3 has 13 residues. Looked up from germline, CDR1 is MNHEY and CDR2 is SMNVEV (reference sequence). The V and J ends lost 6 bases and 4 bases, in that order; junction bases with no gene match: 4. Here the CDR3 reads CASSSDRGYGYTF. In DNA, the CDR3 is TGTGCCAGCAGCAGCGACAGGGGCTATGGCTACACCTTC.

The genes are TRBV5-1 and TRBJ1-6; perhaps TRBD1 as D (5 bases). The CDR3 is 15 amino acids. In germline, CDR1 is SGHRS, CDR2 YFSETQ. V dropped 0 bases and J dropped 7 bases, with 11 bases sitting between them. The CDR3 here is CASSLAGQGNSPLHF. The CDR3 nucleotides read TGCGCCAGCAGCTTGGCTGGCCAGGGAAATTCACCCCTCCACTTT.

The CDR3 spells CASTSDRVGYTF. CDR3 sequence (DNA): TGTGCCAGCACCTCGGACAGGGTTGGCTACACCTTC. The rearrangement joins TRBV6-6 to TRBJ1-2; TRBD1 aligns across 8 bases. Looked up from germline, CDR1 is MNHNY and CDR2 is SVGAGI (reference sequence). The CDR3 length is 12 residues. The V gene end was trimmed by 7 bases and the J gene end by 7 bases; junction bases not matched to a gene: 5.

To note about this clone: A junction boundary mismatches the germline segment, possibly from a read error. The CDR3 region has the DNA TGCGCCAGCAGCTTGAACTCCGGGGAGCTGTTTTTT. It yields the protein CASSLNSGELFF. V usage is TRBV5-1 and J usage is TRBJ2-2; D unresolved. Germline V gene lookup returns CDR1 SGHRS and CDR2 YFSETQ. This CDR3 region has 12 residues.